This T cell receptor (beta chain) was observed in a study of blood T cell repertoires in COVID-19. Turning to the study itself: The origin of the acute and convalescent COVID-19 samples was the United States, Italy and Spain. The cDNA or gDNA used as material had been derived from T cells, B-cell-depleted T cells, or PBMCs.

The CDR3 contains 16 residues. Germline V CDR1 and CDR2: SNHLY, FYNNEI. J gave up 0 bases and V 5 bases, and 6 bases lay outside the gene matches. Under the authors' procedure: Estimated nucleated cell counts came from reference gene primer amplification. Only in-frame clones appear in the TCRdb table, and some are missing; sequencing was by immunoSEQ multiplex PCR. The D gene and trimming were derived from the DNA, and the V and J assignments and clone size from that table. This table has just under 150,000 clones, approximately 87% appearing once. This clonotype was obtained from a woman aged 50 to 65 with active or convalescent COVID-19. Specimen: peripheral blood. This chain connects TRBV2 to TRBJ2-7; 11 bases map to TRBD2. The CDR3: CASSIGTSGTSYEQYF. The CDR3 DNA reads TGTGCCAGCAGTATAGGGACTAGCGGAACCTCCTACGAGCAGTACTTC.